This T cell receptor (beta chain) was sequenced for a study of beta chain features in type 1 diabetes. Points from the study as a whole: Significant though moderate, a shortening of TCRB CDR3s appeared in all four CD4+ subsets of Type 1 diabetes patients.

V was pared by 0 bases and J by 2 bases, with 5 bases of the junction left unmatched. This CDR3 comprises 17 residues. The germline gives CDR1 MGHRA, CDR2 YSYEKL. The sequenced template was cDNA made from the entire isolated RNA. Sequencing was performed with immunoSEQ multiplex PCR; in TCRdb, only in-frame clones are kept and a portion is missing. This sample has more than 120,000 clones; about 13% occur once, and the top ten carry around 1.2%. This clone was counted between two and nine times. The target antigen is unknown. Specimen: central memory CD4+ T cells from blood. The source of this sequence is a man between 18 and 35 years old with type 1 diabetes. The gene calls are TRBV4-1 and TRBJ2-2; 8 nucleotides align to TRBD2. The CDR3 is CASSQDELAANTGELFF. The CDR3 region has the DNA TGCGCCAGCAGCCAAGACGAACTAGCGGCAAACACCGGGGAGCTGTTTTTT.